This T cell receptor beta chain was observed in a study of identical twins. Overall study results and limits: Excess low generation probability was seen in twin-shared out-of-frame alpha sequences. Fewer insertions marked abundant cord blood beta clonotypes; young adult naive trended weakly, memory not at all.

This clonotype was counted a few times. Antigen specificity is unknown. This CDR3 has 18 amino acids. Unmatched junction bases numbered 10, after V lost 4 bases and J lost 7 bases. CDR1 is MGHRA, CDR2 YSYEKL, per germline. TCRdb processed the 5' RACE reads anew with MiXCR; each CDR3 protein has one entry. The table lists a few hundred thousand distinct CDR3 sequences, about 9% of them singletons. All donors comprised healthy Caucasians. The sequence was collected from a woman in her fifties or sixties in good health. The sample was naive T cells sorted from blood. The genes are TRBV4-1 and TRBJ2-1, with TRBD2 identical over 16 bases. The CDR3 protein is CASSRGLAGGLEPNEQFF. CDR3 DNA: TGCGCCAGCAGCCGGGGACTAGCGGGAGGGTTGGAACCTAATGAGCAGTTCTTC.